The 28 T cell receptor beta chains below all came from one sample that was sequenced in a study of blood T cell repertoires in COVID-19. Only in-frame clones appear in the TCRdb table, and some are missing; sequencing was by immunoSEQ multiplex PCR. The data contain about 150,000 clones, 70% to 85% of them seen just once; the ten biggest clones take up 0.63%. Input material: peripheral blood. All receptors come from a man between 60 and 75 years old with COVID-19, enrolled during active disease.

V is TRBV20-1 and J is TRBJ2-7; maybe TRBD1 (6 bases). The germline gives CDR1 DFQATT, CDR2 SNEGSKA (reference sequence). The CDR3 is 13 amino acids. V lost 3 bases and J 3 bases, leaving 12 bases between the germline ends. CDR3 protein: CSASQTGRYEQYF. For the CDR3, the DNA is TGCAGTGCTAGTCAGACAGGTCGCTACGAGCAGTACTTC.

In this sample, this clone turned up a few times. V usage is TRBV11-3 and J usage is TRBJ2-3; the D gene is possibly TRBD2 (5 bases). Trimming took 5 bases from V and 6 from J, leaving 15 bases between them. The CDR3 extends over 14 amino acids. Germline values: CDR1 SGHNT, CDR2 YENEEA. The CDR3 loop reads CASSPDVQRDTQYF. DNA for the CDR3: TGTGCCAGCAGCCCGGACGTCCAGCGGGATACGCAGTATTTT.

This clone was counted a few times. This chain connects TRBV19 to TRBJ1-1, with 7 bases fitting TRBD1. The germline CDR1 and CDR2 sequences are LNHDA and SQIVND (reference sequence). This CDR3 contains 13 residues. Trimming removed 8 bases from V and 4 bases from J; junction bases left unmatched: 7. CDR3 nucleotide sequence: TGTGCCAGTCGAACCAGGGGGTCCACTGAAGCTTTCTTT. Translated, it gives CASRTRGSTEAFF.

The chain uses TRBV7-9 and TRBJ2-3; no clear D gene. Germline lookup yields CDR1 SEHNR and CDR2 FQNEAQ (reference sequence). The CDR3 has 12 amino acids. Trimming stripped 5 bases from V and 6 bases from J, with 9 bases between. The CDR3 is CASSPRVDTQYF. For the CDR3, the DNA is TGTGCCAGCAGCCCTCGGGTTGATACGCAGTATTTT. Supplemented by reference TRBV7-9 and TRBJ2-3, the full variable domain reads DTGVSQNPRHKITKRGQNVTFRCDPISEHNRLYWYRQTLGQGPEFLTYFQNEAQLEKSRLLSDRFSAERPKGSFSTLEIQRTEQGDSAMYLCASSPRVDTQYFGPGTRLTVL.

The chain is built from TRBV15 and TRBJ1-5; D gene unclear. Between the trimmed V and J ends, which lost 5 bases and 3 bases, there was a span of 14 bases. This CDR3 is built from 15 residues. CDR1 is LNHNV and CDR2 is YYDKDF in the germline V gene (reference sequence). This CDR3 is CATSVSTNPNQPQHF. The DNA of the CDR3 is TGTGCCACCAGCGTCTCAACTAACCCCAATCAGCCCCAGCATTTT. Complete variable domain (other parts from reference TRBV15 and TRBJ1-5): DAMVIQNPRYQVTQFGKPVTLSCSQTLNHNVMYWYQQKSSQAPKLLFHYYDKDFNNEADTPDNFQSRRPNTSFCFLDIRSPGLGDTAMYLCATSVSTNPNQPQHFGDGTRLSIL.

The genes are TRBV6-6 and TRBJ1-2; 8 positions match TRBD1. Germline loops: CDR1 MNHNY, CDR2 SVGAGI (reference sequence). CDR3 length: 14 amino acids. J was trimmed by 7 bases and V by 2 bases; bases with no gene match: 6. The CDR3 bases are TGTGCCAGCAGTTACGAGGTTCAGGGGGCTGGCTACACCTTC. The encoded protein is CASSYEVQGAGYTF.

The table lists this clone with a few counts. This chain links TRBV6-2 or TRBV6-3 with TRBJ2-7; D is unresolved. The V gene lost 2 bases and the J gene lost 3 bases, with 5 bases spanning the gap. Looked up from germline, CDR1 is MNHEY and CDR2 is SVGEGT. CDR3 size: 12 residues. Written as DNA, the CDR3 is TGTGCCAGCAGTTACAACGGCTACGAGCAGTACTTC. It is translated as CASSYNGYEQYF.

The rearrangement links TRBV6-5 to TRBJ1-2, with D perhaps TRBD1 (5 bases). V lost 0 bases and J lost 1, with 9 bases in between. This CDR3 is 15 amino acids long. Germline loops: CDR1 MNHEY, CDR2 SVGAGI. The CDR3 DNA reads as TGTGCCAGCAGTTACTCGGGGCAGATTAACTATGGCTACACCTTC. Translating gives CASSYSGQINYGYTF.

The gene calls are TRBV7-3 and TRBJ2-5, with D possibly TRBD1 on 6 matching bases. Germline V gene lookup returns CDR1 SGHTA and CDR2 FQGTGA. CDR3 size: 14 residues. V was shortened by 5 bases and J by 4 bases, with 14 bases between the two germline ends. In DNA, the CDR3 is TGTGCCAGCAGCCCCTCAGGGGCCGGAGAGACCCAGTACTTC. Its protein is CASSPSGAGETQYF.

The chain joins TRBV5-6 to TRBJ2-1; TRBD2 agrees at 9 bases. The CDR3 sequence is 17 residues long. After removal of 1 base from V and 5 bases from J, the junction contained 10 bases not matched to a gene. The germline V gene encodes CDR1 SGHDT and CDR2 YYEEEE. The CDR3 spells CASSLRTRGLADNEQFF. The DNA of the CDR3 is TGTGCCAGCAGCTTGCGGACACGGGGACTAGCAGACAATGAGCAGTTCTTC.

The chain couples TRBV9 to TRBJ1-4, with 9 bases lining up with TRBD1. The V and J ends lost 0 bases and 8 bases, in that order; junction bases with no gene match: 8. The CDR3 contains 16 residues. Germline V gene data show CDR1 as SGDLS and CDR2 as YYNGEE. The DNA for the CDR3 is TGTGCCAGCAGCGTAGCCCCGACAGGGGGGGGAGAAAAACTGTTTTTT. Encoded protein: CASSVAPTGGGEKLFF.

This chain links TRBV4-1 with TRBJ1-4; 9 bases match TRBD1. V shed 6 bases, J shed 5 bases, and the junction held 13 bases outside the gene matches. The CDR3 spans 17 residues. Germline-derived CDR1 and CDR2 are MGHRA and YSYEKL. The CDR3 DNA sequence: TGCGCCAGCAGGGATGGGACAGGGAGGAGGGAAAATGAAAAACTGTTTTTT. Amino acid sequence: CASRDGTGRRENEKLFF.

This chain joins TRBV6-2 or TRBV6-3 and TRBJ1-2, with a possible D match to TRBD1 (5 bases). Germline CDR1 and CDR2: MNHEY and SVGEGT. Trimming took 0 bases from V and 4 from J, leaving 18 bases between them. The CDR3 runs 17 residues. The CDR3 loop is CASSYSGNQGRGYGYTF. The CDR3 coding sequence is TGTGCCAGCAGTTACTCAGGGAACCAGGGAAGAGGCTATGGCTACACCTTC.

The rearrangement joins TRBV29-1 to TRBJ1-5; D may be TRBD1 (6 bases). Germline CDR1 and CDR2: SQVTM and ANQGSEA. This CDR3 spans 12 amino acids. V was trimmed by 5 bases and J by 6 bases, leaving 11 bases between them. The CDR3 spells CSVRQESQPQHF. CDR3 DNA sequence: TGCAGCGTTAGACAGGAGAGTCAGCCCCAGCATTTT.

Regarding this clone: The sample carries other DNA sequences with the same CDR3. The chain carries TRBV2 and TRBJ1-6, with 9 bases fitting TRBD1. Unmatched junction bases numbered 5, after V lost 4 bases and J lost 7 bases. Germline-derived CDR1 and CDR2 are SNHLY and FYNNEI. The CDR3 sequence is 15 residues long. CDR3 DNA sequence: TGTGCCAGCAGTGCGGGGGGACAGGGAAATTCACCCCTCCACTTT. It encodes CASSAGGQGNSPLHF.

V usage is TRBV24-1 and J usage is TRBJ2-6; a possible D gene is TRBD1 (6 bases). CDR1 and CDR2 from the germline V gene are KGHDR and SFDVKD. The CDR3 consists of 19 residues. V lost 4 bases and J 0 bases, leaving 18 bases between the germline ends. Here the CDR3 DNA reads TGTGCCACCAGTGACTCTTCCACAGGGCGGATCTCTGGGGCCAACGTCCTGACTTTC. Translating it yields CATSDSSTGRISGANVLTF.

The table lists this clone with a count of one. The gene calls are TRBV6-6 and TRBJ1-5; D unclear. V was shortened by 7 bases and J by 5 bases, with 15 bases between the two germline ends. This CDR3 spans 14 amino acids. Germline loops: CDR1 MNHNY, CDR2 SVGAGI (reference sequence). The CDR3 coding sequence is TGTGCCAGCAAACTAGAGGCAGCGCATCAGCCCCAGCATTTT. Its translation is CASKLEAAHQPQHF.

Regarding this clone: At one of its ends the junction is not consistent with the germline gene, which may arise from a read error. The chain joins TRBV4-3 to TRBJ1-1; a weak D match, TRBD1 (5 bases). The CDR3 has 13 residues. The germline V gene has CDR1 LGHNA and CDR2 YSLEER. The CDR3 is CASSQEGPSHKLF. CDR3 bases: TGCGCCAGCAGCCAAGAGGGGCCCAGCCACAAACTCTTT.

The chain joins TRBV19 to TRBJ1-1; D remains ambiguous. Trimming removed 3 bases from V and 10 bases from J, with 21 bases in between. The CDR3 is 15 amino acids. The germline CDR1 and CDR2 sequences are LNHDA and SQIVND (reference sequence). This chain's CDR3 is CASSMGGIPVVGAFF. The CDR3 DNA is TGTGCCAGTAGTATGGGAGGGATCCCAGTCGTTGGAGCTTTCTTT.

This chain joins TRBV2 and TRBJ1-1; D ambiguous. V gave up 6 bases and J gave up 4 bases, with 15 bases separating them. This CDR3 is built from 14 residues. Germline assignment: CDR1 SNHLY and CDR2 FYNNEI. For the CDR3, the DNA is TGTGCCAGCAGCTATGAGGGCGTGACCACTGAAGCTTTCTTT. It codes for CASSYEGVTTEAFF.

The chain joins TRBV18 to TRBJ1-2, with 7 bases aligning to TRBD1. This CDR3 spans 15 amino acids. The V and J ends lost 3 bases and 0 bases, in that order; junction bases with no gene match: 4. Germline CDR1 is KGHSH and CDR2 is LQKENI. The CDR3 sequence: CASSPGQRPNYGYTF. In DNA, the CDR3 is TGTGCCAGCTCACCGGGACAGAGACCTAACTATGGCTACACCTTC.

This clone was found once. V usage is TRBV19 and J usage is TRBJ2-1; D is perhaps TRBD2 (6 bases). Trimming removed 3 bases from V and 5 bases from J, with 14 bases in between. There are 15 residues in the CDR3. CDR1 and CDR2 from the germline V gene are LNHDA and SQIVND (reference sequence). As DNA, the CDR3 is TGTGCCAGTAGTATGATCGGGACTGGAGACAATGAGCAGTTCTTC. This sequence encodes CASSMIGTGDNEQFF.

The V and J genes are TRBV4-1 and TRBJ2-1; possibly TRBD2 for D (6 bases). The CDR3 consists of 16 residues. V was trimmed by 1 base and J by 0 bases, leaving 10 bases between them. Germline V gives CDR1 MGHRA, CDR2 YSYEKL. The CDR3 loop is CASSQGVSGSYNEQFF. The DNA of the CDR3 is TGCGCCAGCAGCCAAGGTGTTAGCGGCTCCTACAATGAGCAGTTCTTC.

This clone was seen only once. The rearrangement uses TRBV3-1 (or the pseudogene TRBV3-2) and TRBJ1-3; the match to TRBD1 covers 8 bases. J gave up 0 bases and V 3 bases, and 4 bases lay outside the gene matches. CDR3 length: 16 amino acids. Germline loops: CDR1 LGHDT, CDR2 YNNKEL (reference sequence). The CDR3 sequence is CASSQWTGLSGNTIYF. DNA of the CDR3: TGTGCCAGCAGCCAGTGGACAGGGCTCTCTGGAAACACCATATATTTT.

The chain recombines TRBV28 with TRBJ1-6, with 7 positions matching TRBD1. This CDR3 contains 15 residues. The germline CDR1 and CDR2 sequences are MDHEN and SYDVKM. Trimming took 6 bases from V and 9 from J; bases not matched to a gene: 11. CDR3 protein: CASSQIRGGSSPLHF. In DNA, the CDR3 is TGTGCCAGCAGCCAAATACGAGGGGGCTCTTCACCCCTCCACTTT.

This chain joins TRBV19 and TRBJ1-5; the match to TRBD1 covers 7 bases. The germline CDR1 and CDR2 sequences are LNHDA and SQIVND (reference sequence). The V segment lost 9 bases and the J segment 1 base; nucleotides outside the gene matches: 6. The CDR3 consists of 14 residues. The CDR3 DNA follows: TGTGCCAGCAAATTACAGGGGAGCAATCAGCCCCAGCATTTT. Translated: CASKLQGSNQPQHF.

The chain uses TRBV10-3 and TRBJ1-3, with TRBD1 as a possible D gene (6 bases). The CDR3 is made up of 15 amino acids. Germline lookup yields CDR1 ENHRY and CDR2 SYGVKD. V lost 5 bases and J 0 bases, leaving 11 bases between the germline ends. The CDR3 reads CAISLAGASGNTIYF. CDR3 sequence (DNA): TGTGCCATCAGTCTGGCAGGGGCCTCTGGAAACACCATATATTTT.

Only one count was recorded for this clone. The chain's CDR3 is CASSPQAPYEQYF. The DNA for the CDR3 is TGTGCCAGCAGCCCCCAGGCTCCCTACGAGCAGTACTTC. The genes are TRBV7-2 and TRBJ2-7; D unclear. CDR1 SGHTA and CDR2 FQGNSA come from the germline V gene. The V end lost 5 bases, the J end lost 2 bases, and 10 bases lay between the germline ends. This CDR3 has 13 residues.